A single sample is the source of the 3 T cell receptor beta chains below, sequenced in a study of T-cell memory formation after mild COVID-19. Each CDR3 protein gets one entry after TCRdb re-called the 5' RACE reads with MiXCR. The sample includes nearly 110,000 distinct CDR3 sequences, more than 15% of them seen just once. Sequencing input: PBMCs or a T cell subset sorted from them (not recorded which). The receptors were gathered from an adult woman who had mild COVID-19 (a few samples of this study predate the infection). Cell type and time point are not known.

The J gene is TRBJ1-6, the V gene TRBV2; 7 bases are shared with TRBD1. The V segment lost 6 bases and the J segment 10 bases; nucleotides outside the gene matches: 9. In germline, CDR1 is SNHLY, CDR2 FYNNEI. This CDR3 has 14 residues. CDR3 coding DNA: TGTGCCAGCAGCCCCCGGACAGGTTTCTCACCCCTCCACTTT. This translates into CASSPRTGFSPLHF.

This clonotype was seen more than once but under ten times. The chain carries TRBV20-1 and TRBJ1-5; D uncertain. Germline-derived CDR1 and CDR2 are DFQATT and SNEGSKA (reference sequence). V was clipped by 1 base and J by 1 base, with 14 bases between them. The CDR3 has 16 residues. The CDR3 DNA reads TGCAGTGCTAGAGTAAATGGGAGGGAGAGCAATCAGCCCCAGCATTTT. Protein product: CSARVNGRESNQPQHF.

This clonotype was counted at least ten times. At one end, the junction sequence differs from germline, possibly due to a read error. For the CDR3, the DNA is TGTGCCAGCAGCTACTCGTACAATGAGCAGTTCTTC. It specifies CASSYSYNEQFF. The chain has TRBV6-2 or TRBV6-3 and TRBJ2-1, with unresolved D. Germline CDR1 reads MNHEY; CDR2 reads SVGEGT. The length of the CDR3 is 12 residues.